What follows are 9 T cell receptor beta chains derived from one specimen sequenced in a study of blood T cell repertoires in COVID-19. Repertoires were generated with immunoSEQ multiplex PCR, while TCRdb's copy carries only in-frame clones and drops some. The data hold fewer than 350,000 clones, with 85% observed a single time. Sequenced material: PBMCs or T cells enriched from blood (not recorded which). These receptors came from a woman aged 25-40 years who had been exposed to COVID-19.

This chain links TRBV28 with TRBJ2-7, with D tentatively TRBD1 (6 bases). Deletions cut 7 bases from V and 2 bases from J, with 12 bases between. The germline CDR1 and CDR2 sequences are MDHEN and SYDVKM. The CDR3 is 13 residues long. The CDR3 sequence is CASTRDTTYEQYF. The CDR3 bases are TGTGCCAGCACCAGGGACACTACCTACGAGCAGTACTTC.

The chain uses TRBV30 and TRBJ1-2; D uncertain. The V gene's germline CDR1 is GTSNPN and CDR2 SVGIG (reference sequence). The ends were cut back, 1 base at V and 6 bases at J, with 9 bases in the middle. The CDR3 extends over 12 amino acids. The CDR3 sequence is CAWSGTNNGYTF. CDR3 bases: TGTGCCTGGAGTGGAACAAATAATGGCTACACCTTC.

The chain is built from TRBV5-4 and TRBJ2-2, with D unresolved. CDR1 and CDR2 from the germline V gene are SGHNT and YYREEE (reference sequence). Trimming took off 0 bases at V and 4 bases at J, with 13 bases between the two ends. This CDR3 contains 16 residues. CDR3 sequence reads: CASSLVSASGTGELFF. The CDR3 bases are TGTGCCAGCAGCTTGGTTTCAGCTTCGGGCACCGGGGAGCTGTTTTTT. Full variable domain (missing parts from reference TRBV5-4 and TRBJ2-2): ETGVTQSPTHLIKTRGQQVTLRCSSQSGHNTVSWYQQALGQGPQFIFQYYREEENGRGNFPPRFSGLQFPNYSSELNVNALELDDSALYLCASSLVSASGTGELFFGEGSRLTVL.

The CDR3 sequence: CASRIPRGDTEAFF. In DNA form, the CDR3 reads TGTGCCAGCAGAATCCCACGGGGGGACACTGAAGCTTTCTTT. The chain combines TRBV6-5 with TRBJ1-1; D possibly corresponds to TRBD1 (5 bases). Germline loops: CDR1 MNHEY, CDR2 SVGAGI. This CDR3 is built from 14 residues. V lost 6 bases and J 3 bases, leaving 14 bases between the germline ends.

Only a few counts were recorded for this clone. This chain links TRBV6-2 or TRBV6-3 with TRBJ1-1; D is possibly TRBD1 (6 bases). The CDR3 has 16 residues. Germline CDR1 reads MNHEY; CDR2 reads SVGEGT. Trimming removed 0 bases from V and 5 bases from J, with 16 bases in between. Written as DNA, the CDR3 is TGTGCCAGCAGTTACTCTCCAGGGGAAGGGAAAACTGAAGCTTTCTTT. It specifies CASSYSPGEGKTEAFF.

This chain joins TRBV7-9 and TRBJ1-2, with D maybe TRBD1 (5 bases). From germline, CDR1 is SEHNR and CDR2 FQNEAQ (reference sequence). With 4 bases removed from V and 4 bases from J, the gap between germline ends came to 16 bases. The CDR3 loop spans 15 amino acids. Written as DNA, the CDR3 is TGTGCCAGCAGCTCACAACCGACAGATTTCTATGGCTACACCTTC. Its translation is CASSSQPTDFYGYTF.

The chain's CDR3 is CASSLPRTGLATEAFF. The DNA of the CDR3 is TGTGCCAGCAGCTTGCCCCGGACAGGGCTAGCGACTGAAGCTTTCTTT. The V gene is TRBV5-4, the J gene TRBJ1-1, with TRBD1 identical over 8 bases. Germline V CDR1 and CDR2: SGHNT, YYREEE (reference sequence). This CDR3 region has 16 residues. After removal of 1 base from V and 5 bases from J, the junction contained 10 bases not matched to a gene. Looking up the rest from reference TRBV5-4 and TRBJ1-1 gives the full variable domain: ETGVTQSPTHLIKTRGQQVTLRCSSQSGHNTVSWYQQALGQGPQFIFQYYREEENGRGNFPPRFSGLQFPNYSSELNVNALELDDSALYLCASSLPRTGLATEAFFGQGTRLTVV.

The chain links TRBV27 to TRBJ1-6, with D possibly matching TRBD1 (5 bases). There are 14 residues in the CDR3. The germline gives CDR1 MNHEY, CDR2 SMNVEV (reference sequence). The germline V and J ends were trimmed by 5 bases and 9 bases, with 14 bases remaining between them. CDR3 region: CASSPRGFFSPLHF. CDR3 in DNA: TGTGCCAGCAGTCCTAGGGGTTTTTTTTCACCCCTCCACTTT.

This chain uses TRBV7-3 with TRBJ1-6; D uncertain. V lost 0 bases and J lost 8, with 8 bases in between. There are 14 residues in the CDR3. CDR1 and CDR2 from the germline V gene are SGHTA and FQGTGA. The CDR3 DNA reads TGTGCCAGCAGCTTAACGGGGAGGGATTCACCCCTCCACTTT. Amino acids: CASSLTGRDSPLHF. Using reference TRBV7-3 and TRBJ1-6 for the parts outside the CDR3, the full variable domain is GAGVSQTPSNKVTEKGKYVELRCDPISGHTALYWYRQSLGQGPEFLIYFQGTGAADDSGLPNDRFFAVRPEGSVSTLKIQRTERGDSAVYLCASSLTGRDSPLHFGNGTRLTVT.